This is a list of T cell receptor beta chains from one sample in a study of T cell repertoires in cytomegalovirus infection. Each CDR3 protein gets one entry after TCRdb re-called the reads with MiXCR. The table records 110,000 or so distinct CDR3 sequences, about 30% of them present only once. What these receptors recognize is not known. This specimen was CD8+ T cells from cultured PBMCs, taken from culture after CMV antigen stimulation. The source is a human donor in good health (CMV status not recorded). Some clones in this sample may be carry-over from other donors' samples. The CDR3 runs from the conserved cysteine through the conserved F or W. A D gene is named only where the DNA matches it firmly. A clone size is listed for some rows: how often the clone was seen (once, few, many), or a class if it is expanded.

size: many
D: TRBD1
J: TRBJ1-1
V: TRBV6-1
CDR3: CASRTGIGTEAFF
DNA: TGTGCCAGCAGGACAGGGATTGGGACTGAAGCTTTCTTT

size: -
D: TRBD2
J: TRBJ2-1
V: TRBV7-3
CDR3: CASSLGLVNNEPFF
DNA: TGTGCCAGCAGCTTAGGACTAGTAAACAATGAGCCGTTCTTC

size: -
D: TRBD2
J: TRBJ2-1
V: TRBV20-1
CDR3: CSALSGGSSYNEQFF
DNA: TGCAGTGCCCTTAGCGGGGGGAGCTCCTACAATGAGCAGTTCTTC

size: -
D: -
J: TRBJ2-7
V: TRBV10-3
CDR3: CATTGQGRYEQYF
DNA: TGTGCCACCACGGGGCAAGGGAGATACGAGCAGTACTTC

size: -
D: -
J: TRBJ1-2
V: TRBV14
CDR3: CASSQSTGLVNYGYTF
DNA: TGTGCCAGCAGCCAGTCAACAGGGTTGGTGAACTATGGCTACACCTTC

size: few
D: -
J: TRBJ1-2
V: TRBV7-8
CDR3: CASSLGSLGGGYTF
DNA: TGTGCCAGCAGCTTAGGATCCCTCGGGGGTGGCTACACCTTC

size: few
D: -
J: TRBJ1-2
V: TRBV27
CDR3: CASSLRGQRGEPNYGYTF
DNA: TGTGCCAGCAGTTTGCGGGGCCAACGCGGGGAACCTAACTATGGCTACACCTTC

size: -
D: -
J: TRBJ2-7
V: TRBV5-1
CDR3: CASSPDTYEQYF
DNA: TGCGCCAGCAGCCCGGACACCTACGAGCAGTACTTC

size: -
D: -
J: TRBJ2-7
V: TRBV11-2
CDR3: CASSSFTSSYEQYF
DNA: TGTGCCAGCAGCTCCTTCACGAGCTCCTACGAGCAGTACTTC

size: once
D: -
J: TRBJ2-1
V: TRBV12-3/TRBV12-4
CDR3: CASRTAGAYPQDEQFF
DNA: TGTGCCAGCAGAACGGCGGGGGCCTACCCCCAAGATGAGCAGTTCTTC

size: -
D: -
J: TRBJ2-7
V: TRBV27
CDR3: CASRRGTLYEQYF
DNA: TGTGCCAGCAGGCGAGGGACACTCTACGAGCAGTACTTC

size: few
D: -
J: TRBJ2-7
V: TRBV27
CDR3: CASSFASSYEQYF
DNA: TGTGCCAGCAGTTTCGCGAGCTCCTACGAGCAGTACTTC

size: -
D: TRBD2
J: TRBJ2-1
V: TRBV15
CDR3: CATSRVSSGGADEQFF
DNA: TGTGCCACCAGCAGAGTATCTAGCGGGGGGGCTGATGAGCAGTTCTTC

size: many
D: -
J: TRBJ2-7
V: TRBV11-2
CDR3: CASSLDMASSSYEQYF
DNA: TGTGCCAGCAGCTTAGATATGGCTAGCAGCTCCTACGAGCAGTACTTC

size: few
D: TRBD1
J: TRBJ2-7
V: TRBV2
CDR3: CATRTGTGDYEQYF
DNA: TGTGCCACCAGAACCGGGACAGGGGACTACGAGCAGTACTTC

size: few
D: -
J: TRBJ1-6
V: TRBV7-9
CDR3: CASSRLPSSYNSPLHF
DNA: TGTGCCAGCAGCCGACTCCCGAGCTCCTATAATTCACCCCTCCACTTT

size: few
D: -
J: TRBJ1-1
V: TRBV27
CDR3: CASSFHLPAVEDHLHAGVEAFF
DNA: TGTGCCAGCAGTTTCCATCTTCCCGCGGTCGAAGACCATCTCCATGCAGGGGTTGAAGCTTTCTTT

size: -
D: -
J: TRBJ2-3
V: TRBV15
CDR3: CATSRESGEGRTDTQYF
DNA: TGTGCCACCAGCAGAGAGTCGGGGGAAGGGCGCACAGATACGCAGTATTTT

size: once
D: -
J: TRBJ2-2
V: TRBV19
CDR3: CASSILFTGELFF
DNA: TGTGCCAGTAGTATCCTTTTCACCGGGGAGCTGTTTTTT

size: few
D: -
J: TRBJ1-2
V: TRBV7-9
CDR3: CASSLASVTVYGYTF
DNA: TGTGCCAGCAGCTTAGCCAGTGTAACTGTCTATGGCTACACCTTC

size: few
D: TRBD1
J: TRBJ2-7
V: TRBV7-8
CDR3: CASSSTLDRGRQYF
DNA: TGTGCCAGCAGCTCGACCCTGGACAGGGGGCGTCAGTACTTC

size: many
D: TRBD1
J: TRBJ2-5
V: TRBV7-2
CDR3: CASSLSGDRGLWETQYF
DNA: TGTGCCAGCAGCCTATCTGGGGACAGGGGGCTTTGGGAGACCCAGTACTTC

size: few
D: -
J: TRBJ2-7
V: TRBV7-2
CDR3: CASSPQGLSYEQYF
DNA: TGTGCCAGCAGCCCACAGGGTTTGTCCTACGAGCAGTACTTC

size: -
D: -
J: TRBJ1-5
V: TRBV12-3/TRBV12-4
CDR3: CASSLGAFEHSNQPQHF
DNA: TGTGCCAGCAGTCTTGGGGCTTTCGAACATAGCAATCAGCCCCAGCATTTT

size: -
D: -
J: TRBJ1-1
V: TRBV12-3/TRBV12-4
CDR3: CASSGEHLNTEAFF
DNA: TGTGCCAGCAGCGGGGAGCACCTGAACACTGAAGCTTTCTTT

size: -
D: -
J: TRBJ2-7
V: TRBV2
CDR3: CASRWTASYEQYF
DNA: TGTGCCAGCAGGTGGACGGCTTCCTACGAGCAGTACTTC

size: once
D: -
J: TRBJ2-7
V: TRBV6-6
CDR3: CASSYSTTGIYEQYF
DNA: TGTGCCAGCAGTTACTCGACGACAGGCATCTACGAGCAGTACTTC

size: -
D: -
J: TRBJ1-2
V: TRBV3-1
CDR3: CASSQEFSYGKGYTF
DNA: TGTGCCAGCAGCCAAGAATTTTCATACGGGAAGGGCTACACCTTC

size: many
D: -
J: TRBJ2-7
V: TRBV7-3
CDR3: CASSPPEGVIIQQYF
DNA: TGTGCCAGCAGCCCCCCAGAGGGTGTAATTATCCAGCAGTACTTC

size: -
D: -
J: TRBJ2-1
V: TRBV7-3
CDR3: CASSLLGGDSYNEQFF
DNA: TGTGCCAGCAGCTTACTGGGCGGGGACTCCTACAATGAGCAGTTCTTC

size: many
D: TRBD1
J: TRBJ1-1
V: TRBV27
CDR3: CASSLDRAFTEAFF
DNA: TGTGCCAGCAGTTTAGACAGGGCTTTCACTGAAGCTTTCTTT

size: once
D: TRBD1
J: TRBJ2-2
V: TRBV11-2
CDR3: CASSLWGQSTGELFF
DNA: TGTGCCAGCAGCTTATGGGGACAGTCCACCGGGGAGCTGTTTTTT

size: few
D: -
J: TRBJ2-7
V: TRBV27
CDR3: CASSTFDRSGPYEQYF
DNA: TGTGCCAGCAGTACCTTTGACAGGAGTGGCCCCTACGAGCAGTACTTC

size: -
D: -
J: TRBJ1-2
V: TRBV20-1
CDR3: CSAAQGGDYGYTF
DNA: TGCAGTGCGGCGCAGGGAGGGGACTATGGCTACACCTTC

size: -
D: -
J: TRBJ1-2
V: TRBV6-6
CDR3: CASKEGSSAHGYTF
DNA: TGTGCCAGCAAAGAGGGTTCTTCAGCCCATGGCTACACCTTC

size: few
D: TRBD1
J: TRBJ1-2
V: TRBV7-9
CDR3: CASVSDRGLPLYGYTF
DNA: TGTGCCAGCGTTTCTGACAGGGGGCTTCCTCTCTATGGCTACACCTTC

size: -
D: -
J: TRBJ2-1
V: TRBV19
CDR3: CASSIDRAREAYNKQFF
DNA: TGTGCCAGTAGTATAGATCGCGCCAGGGAAGCCTACAATAAGCAGTTCTTC

size: -
D: TRBD1
J: TRBJ1-1
V: TRBV28
CDR3: CASSPRDRGFTEAFF
DNA: TGTGCCAGCAGCCCAAGGGACAGGGGGTTCACTGAAGCTTTCTTT

size: many
D: TRBD2
J: TRBJ2-1
V: TRBV4-1
CDR3: CASSQDLAGVGSYNEQFF
DNA: TGCGCCAGCAGCCAAGATTTGGCGGGGGTTGGTAGCTACAATGAGCAGTTCTTC

size: few
D: -
J: TRBJ2-1
V: TRBV19
CDR3: CASSIGQLNEQFF
DNA: TGTGCCAGTAGTATCGGACAGTTGAATGAGCAGTTCTTC

size: once
D: -
J: TRBJ2-3
V: TRBV7-4
CDR3: CASSPVLALVADTQYF
DNA: TGTGCCAGCAGCCCGGTACTAGCCCTGGTCGCAGATACGCAGTATTTT

size: -
D: -
J: TRBJ1-6
V: TRBV28
CDR3: CASSFGVVGSPLHF
DNA: TGTGCCAGCAGTTTTGGAGTAGTTGGTTCACCCCTCCACTTT

size: -
D: -
J: TRBJ1-3
V: TRBV10-3
CDR3: CAISESARGSGNTIYF
DNA: TGTGCCATCAGTGAGTCGGCCAGGGGCTCTGGAAACACCATATATTTT

size: few
D: -
J: TRBJ1-2
V: TRBV20-1
CDR3: CSASGQGSDGYTF
DNA: TGCAGTGCTAGTGGGCAGGGAAGTGATGGCTACACCTTC

size: many
D: -
J: TRBJ1-5
V: TRBV3-1
CDR3: CASSQTGYNQPQHF
DNA: TGTGCCAGCAGCCAAACGGGGTACAATCAGCCCCAGCATTTT

size: many
D: -
J: TRBJ1-3
V: TRBV27
CDR3: CASSLSGSSGNTIYF
DNA: TGTGCCAGCAGTTTATCGGGGAGCTCTGGAAACACCATATATTTT

size: -
D: -
J: TRBJ2-3
V: TRBV7-8
CDR3: CASSLVADPSTDTQYF
DNA: TGTGCCAGCAGCTTAGTTGCTGACCCAAGCACAGATACGCAGTATTTT

size: -
D: -
J: TRBJ2-7
V: TRBV6-4
CDR3: CASSVGPGDSYEQYF
DNA: TGTGCCAGCAGTGTGGGCCCCGGCGACTCCTACGAGCAGTACTTC